In its sample, the clone carrying this T cell receptor (beta chain) was seen once. The data originate from a study of blood T cell repertoires in COVID-19. Sequencing used immunoSEQ multiplex PCR; TCRdb keeps in-frame clones, though not all of them. Found here are 85,000 to 100,000 clones, about nine tenths of them singletons; the top ten hold 1.5% to 2%. Germline V lookup: CDR1 MRHNA, CDR2 SNTAGT. This CDR3 is built from 15 residues. V dropped 4 bases and J dropped 7; count of bases not matched to a gene: 6. The sequence derives from a man aged 55 to 70 with acute or convalescent COVID-19. The V gene is TRBV6-4, the J gene TRBJ1-6; TRBD1 aligns across 8 bases. Source material: peripheral blood. The CDR3 DNA follows: TGTGCCAGCAGTGCAGGGGGCGGAGGGAATTCACCCCTCCACTTT. Residues: CASSAGGGGNSPLHF.